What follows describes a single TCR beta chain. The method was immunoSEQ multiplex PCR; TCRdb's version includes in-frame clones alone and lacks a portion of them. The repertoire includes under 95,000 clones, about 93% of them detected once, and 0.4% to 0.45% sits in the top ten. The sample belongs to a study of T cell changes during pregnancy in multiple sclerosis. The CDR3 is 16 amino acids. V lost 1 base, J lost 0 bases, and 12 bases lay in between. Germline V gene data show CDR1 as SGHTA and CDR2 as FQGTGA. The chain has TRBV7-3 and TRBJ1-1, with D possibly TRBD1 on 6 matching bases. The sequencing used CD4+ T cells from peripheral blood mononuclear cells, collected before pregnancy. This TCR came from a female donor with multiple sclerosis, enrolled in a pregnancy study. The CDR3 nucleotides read TGTGCCAGCAGCTTAATGGGGGCGGGCATGAACACTGAAGCTTTCTTT. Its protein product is CASSLMGAGMNTEAFF. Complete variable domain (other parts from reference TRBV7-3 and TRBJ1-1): GAGVSQTPSNKVTEKGKYVELRCDPISGHTALYWYRQSLGQGPEFLIYFQGTGAADDSGLPNDRFFAVRPEGSVSTLKIQRTERGDSAVYLCASSLMGAGMNTEAFFGQGTRLTVV.